A single sample gave rise to the 2 T cell receptor beta chains below, sequenced in a study of T-cell memory formation after mild COVID-19. TCRdb fed the 5' RACE reads into MiXCR, producing one record per CDR3 protein. This sample has approximately 100,000 distinct CDR3 sequences, with 8.5% to 14% found just once. Sequenced input: PBMCs or a T cell subset sorted from them (not recorded which). The receptors stem from a man between 18 and 29 years old who had mild COVID-19 (a few samples of this study predate the infection). Cell type and time point are not known.

The CDR3 DNA is TGTGCCAGCAGTGAAAGGGCGGGAAGCGGGGGGTTCTACAATGAGCAGTTCTTC. Its protein product is CASSERAGSGGFYNEQFF. The chain joins TRBV6-1 to TRBJ2-1; 9 bases line up with TRBD2. V lost 2 bases and J lost 3; bases outside the gene matches: 11. Germline CDR1 MNHNS, CDR2 SASEGT. This CDR3 is built from 18 residues.

Only a few counts were recorded for this clonotype. This chain links TRBV7-9 with TRBJ2-1; 7 nucleotides line up with TRBD1. The CDR3 spans 15 residues. Germline-derived CDR1 and CDR2 are SEHNR and FQNEAQ (reference sequence). J gave up 2 bases and V 7 bases, and 8 bases lay outside the gene matches. In DNA form, the CDR3 reads TGTGCCAGCACCAGAGCCGGGACAGCCTACAATGAGCAGTTCTTC. Residues: CASTRAGTAYNEQFF.